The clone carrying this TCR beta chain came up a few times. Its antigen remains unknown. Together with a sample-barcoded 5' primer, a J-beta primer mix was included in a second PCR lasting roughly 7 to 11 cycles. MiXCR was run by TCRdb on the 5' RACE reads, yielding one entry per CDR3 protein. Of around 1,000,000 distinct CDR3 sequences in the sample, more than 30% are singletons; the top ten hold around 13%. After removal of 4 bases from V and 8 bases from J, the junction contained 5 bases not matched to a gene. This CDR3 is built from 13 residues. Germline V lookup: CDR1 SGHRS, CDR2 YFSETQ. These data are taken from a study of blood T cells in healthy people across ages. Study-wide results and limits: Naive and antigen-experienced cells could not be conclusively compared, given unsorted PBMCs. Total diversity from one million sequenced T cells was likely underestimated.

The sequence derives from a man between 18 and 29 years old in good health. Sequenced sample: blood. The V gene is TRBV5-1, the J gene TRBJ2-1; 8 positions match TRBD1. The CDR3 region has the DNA TGCGCCAGCAGCCCAGACAGGGGCCATGAGCAGTTCTTC. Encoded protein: CASSPDRGHEQFF.